The 4 T cell receptor beta chains below come from one sample, sequenced in a study of T cell changes during pregnancy in multiple sclerosis. Some clones are missing from TCRdb's copy, which holds only in-frame ones; the method was immunoSEQ multiplex PCR. The data hold about 70,000 clones, with roughly 92% observed a single time. Sequencing was performed on CD8+ T cells from peripheral blood mononuclear cells, taken in the third trimester of pregnancy. The source is a female donor in good health, enrolled as a control in a pregnancy study.

The gene calls are TRBV4-3 and TRBJ1-1; 10 nucleotides align to TRBD1. The length of the CDR3 is 16 residues. Trimming at V came to 4 bases and at J to 3 bases, leaving 8 bases not matched to a gene. CDR1 and CDR2 (germline): LGHNA, YSLEER. As DNA, the CDR3 is TGCGCCAGCAGCCCTGGACAGGGGGGCTTCGACACTGAAGCTTTCTTT. Translated, it gives CASSPGQGGFDTEAFF.

In DNA, the CDR3 is TGTGCCAGCAGCCCTCTGCTAGAGGAGACCCAGTACTTC. It translates to CASSPLLEETQYF. The genes are TRBV7-2 and TRBJ2-5; no definite D call. Germline V CDR1 and CDR2: SGHTA, FQGNSA. CDR3 length: 13 residues. V was cut by 5 bases and J by 5 bases, with 12 bases left in between.

This chain uses TRBV7-2 with TRBJ2-1; 12 bases are a match to TRBD2. CDR1 SGHTA and CDR2 FQGNSA come from the germline V gene. This CDR3 spans 15 amino acids. V shed 5 bases and J 7 bases; nucleotides not matched to a gene: 6. DNA for the CDR3: TGTGCCAGCAGCCGTTCTAGCGGGGGGGGGAATGAGCAGTTCTTC. This gives the protein CASSRSSGGGNEQFF.

The J gene is TRBJ2-1, the V gene TRBV7-9; D remains unclear. The CDR3 has 12 amino acids. From germline, CDR1 is SEHNR and CDR2 FQNEAQ (reference sequence). Trimming left V 1 base short and J 8 bases short, with 6 bases between. CDR3 DNA sequence: TGTGCCAGCAGCTTAGGTCTAGATGAGCAGTTCTTC. Amino acids: CASSLGLDEQFF. The full variable domain, its missing parts supplied by reference TRBV7-9 and TRBJ2-1, is DTGVSQNPRHKITKRGQNVTFRCDPISEHNRLYWYRQTLGQGPEFLTYFQNEAQLEKSRLLSDRFSAERPKGSFSTLEIQRTEQGDSAMYLCASSLGLDEQFFGPGTRLTVL.